These 7 T cell receptor beta chains were sequenced from one sample in a study of OX40 agonist ivuxolimab in advanced cancers. Repertoires were generated with immunoSEQ multiplex PCR, while TCRdb's copy carries only in-frame clones and drops some. Here the sample spans about 27,000 clones, under 80% being singletons. The sample was CD4+ or CD8+ T cells sorted from blood, taken in a trial of the OX40 agonist ivuxolimab. These receptors all come from an adult with an advanced solid tumor such as melanoma, head and neck, liver or kidney cancer.

The chain combines TRBV11-1 with TRBJ2-1; no clear D gene. Germline CDR1 reads SGHAT; CDR2 reads FQDESV (reference sequence). V dropped 2 bases and J dropped 6 bases, with 5 bases sitting between them. CDR3 length: 12 amino acids. This CDR3 is CASSLWGNEQFF. DNA of the CDR3: TGTGCCAGCAGCTTATGGGGCAATGAGCAGTTCTTC.

The chain recombines TRBV9 with TRBJ2-7, with D maybe TRBD1 (5 bases). The V and J ends lost 3 bases and 7 bases respectively, with 20 bases between them. The CDR3 sequence is 15 residues long. Germline values: CDR1 SGDLS, CDR2 YYNGEE. CDR3 sequence reads: CASSEQGKDNGEQYF. For the CDR3, the DNA is TGTGCCAGCAGCGAGCAGGGTAAGGACAATGGGGAGCAGTACTTC.

The chain is built from TRBV28 and TRBJ2-5, with TRBD2 matching over 8 bases. CDR1 MDHEN and CDR2 SYDVKM come from the germline V gene. The CDR3 has 16 amino acids. The trim removed 1 base at V and 4 bases at J, leaving 8 bases unmatched. Written as DNA, the CDR3 is TGTGCCAGCAGTTTATCGGGGGGGTCGGGGGTAGAGACCCAGTACTTC. It codes for CASSLSGGSGVETQYF.

Turning to this clone: One end of the junction does not line up with germline, which may come from a read error. The chain couples TRBV7-7 to TRBJ2-2; no firm D call. The CDR3 length is 15 residues. Germline CDR1 SSHAT, CDR2 FNYEAQ (reference sequence). The CDR3 here is CASSLGPGNTGELFF. The CDR3, as DNA: TGTGCTAGCAGCTTAGGTCCGGGTAACACCGGGGAGCTGTTTTTT.

This chain joins TRBV4-1 and TRBJ1-5, with D possibly TRBD1 on 5 matching bases. Trimming pared 1 base from V and 6 bases from J, leaving 10 bases between. This CDR3 has 14 residues. From germline, CDR1 is MGHRA and CDR2 YSYEKL. This chain's CDR3 is CASSQAPTVQPQHF. The CDR3 nucleotides are TGCGCCAGCAGCCAAGCCCCGACAGTTCAGCCCCAGCATTTT.

CDR3 protein: CATSRDDGGAYEQYF. CDR3 nucleotides: TGTGCCACCAGCAGAGATGACGGGGGAGCCTACGAGCAGTACTTC. This chain connects TRBV15 to TRBJ2-7, with D possibly TRBD2 on 6 matching bases. V lost 0 bases, J lost 2 bases, and 11 bases lay in between. Germline CDR1 LNHNV, CDR2 YYDKDF (reference sequence). CDR3 length equals 15 residues.

V and J are TRBV15 and TRBJ1-4; D gene ambiguous. Trimming took 5 bases from V and 8 from J, leaving 9 bases between them. Germline CDR1 LNHNV, CDR2 YYDKDF (reference sequence). The CDR3 length is 12 residues. CDR3 in amino acids: CATSPGLEKLFF. In nucleotides, the CDR3 is TGTGCCACCAGCCCCGGGTTAGAAAAACTGTTTTTT.